The entry below gives a single T cell receptor (beta chain) sequence along with its context. The data originate from a study of cytotoxic CD8 clonotypes in ibrutinib-treated CLL. CDR3 length: 13 residues. Deletions cut 5 bases from V and 8 bases from J, with 15 bases between. The germline gives CDR1 SGHTA, CDR2 FQGNSA. The assay was immunoSEQ multiplex PCR, and TCRdb's table has in-frame clones only and misses some. The profile shows 20,000 to 30,000 clones, about 67% of them singletons. The clonotype originates from a human donor with chronic lymphocytic leukemia. This chain joins TRBV7-2 and TRBJ1-2, with D uncertain. Sample: PBMCs, taken after 12 months of ibrutinib treatment. The CDR3 loop reads CASSARTSDGYTF. The CDR3 DNA reads as TGTGCCAGCAGCGCCCGTACGTCAGACGGCTACACCTTC.